This T cell receptor (beta chain) was captured by sequencing in a study of T cell repertoires in cytomegalovirus infection. Turning to the study itself: CMV infection plus the matching HLA type was flagged by public TCR beta signatures. Notes on the study in general: Dominating the ex vivo response were TCR beta clonotypes that were CMV-specific and HLA-C-restricted.

In this sample, this clonotype turned up many times. No antigen is known for it. TCRdb reprocessed the reads via MiXCR and lists one record per CDR3 protein. The data hold under 600,000 distinct CDR3 sequences, with more than 15% observed a single time. The germline V gene encodes CDR1 MNHNS and CDR2 SASEGT. The CDR3 covers 16 residues. V was cut by 3 bases and J by 1 base, with 15 bases left in between. Source material: CD8+ T cells from PBMCs. The sequence was collected from a human donor in good health (CMV status not recorded). Some clones in this sample may be carry-over from other donors' samples. This sequence joins TRBV6-1 and TRBJ1-1, with D possibly matching TRBD1 (6 bases). The CDR3 nucleotides are TGTGCCAGCAGTGACCCGTGGGGACACCCGAACACTGAAGCTTTCTTT. Amino acid sequence: CASSDPWGHPNTEAFF.